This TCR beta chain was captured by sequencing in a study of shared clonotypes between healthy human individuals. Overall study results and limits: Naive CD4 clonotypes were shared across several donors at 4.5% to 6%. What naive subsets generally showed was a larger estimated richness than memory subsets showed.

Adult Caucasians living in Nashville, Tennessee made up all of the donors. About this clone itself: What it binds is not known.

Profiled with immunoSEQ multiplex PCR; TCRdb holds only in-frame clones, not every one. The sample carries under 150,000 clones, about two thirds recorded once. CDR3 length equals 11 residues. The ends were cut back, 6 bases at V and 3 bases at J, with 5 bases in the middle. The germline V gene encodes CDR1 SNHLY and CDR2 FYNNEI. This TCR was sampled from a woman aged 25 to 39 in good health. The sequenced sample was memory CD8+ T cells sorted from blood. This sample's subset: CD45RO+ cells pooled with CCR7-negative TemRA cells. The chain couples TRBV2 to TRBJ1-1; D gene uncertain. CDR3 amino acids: CASSRDTEAFF. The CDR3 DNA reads TGTGCCAGCAGCCGGGACACTGAAGCTTTCTTT.